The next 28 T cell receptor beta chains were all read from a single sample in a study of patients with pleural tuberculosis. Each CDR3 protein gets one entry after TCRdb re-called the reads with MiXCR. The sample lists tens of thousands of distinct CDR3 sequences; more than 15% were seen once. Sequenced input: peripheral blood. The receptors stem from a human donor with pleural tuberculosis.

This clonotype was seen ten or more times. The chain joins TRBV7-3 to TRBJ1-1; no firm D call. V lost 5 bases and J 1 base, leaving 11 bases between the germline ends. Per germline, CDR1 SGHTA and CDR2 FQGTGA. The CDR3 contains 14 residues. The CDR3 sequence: CASSVSGGNTEAFF. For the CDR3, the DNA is TGTGCCAGCAGCGTCTCTGGTGGGAACACTGAAGCTTTCTTT. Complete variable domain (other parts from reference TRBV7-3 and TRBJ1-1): GAGVSQTPSNKVTEKGKYVELRCDPISGHTALYWYRQSLGQGPEFLIYFQGTGAADDSGLPNDRFFAVRPEGSVSTLKIQRTERGDSAVYLCASSVSGGNTEAFFGQGTRLTVV.

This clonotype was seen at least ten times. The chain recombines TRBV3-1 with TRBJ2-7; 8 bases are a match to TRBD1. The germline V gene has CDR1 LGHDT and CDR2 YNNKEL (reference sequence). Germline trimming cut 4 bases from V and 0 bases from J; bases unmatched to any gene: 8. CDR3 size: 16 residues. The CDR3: CASSRGTGSSSYEQYF. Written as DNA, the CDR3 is TGTGCCAGCAGCCGGGGGACAGGTTCGAGCTCCTACGAGCAGTACTTC.

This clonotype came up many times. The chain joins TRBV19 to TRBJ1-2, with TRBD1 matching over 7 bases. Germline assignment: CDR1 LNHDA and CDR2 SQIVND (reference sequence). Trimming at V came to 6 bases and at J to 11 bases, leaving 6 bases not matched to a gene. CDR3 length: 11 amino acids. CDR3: CASRSGTAYTF. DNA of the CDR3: TGTGCCAGTAGGTCCGGGACAGCTTACACCTTC.

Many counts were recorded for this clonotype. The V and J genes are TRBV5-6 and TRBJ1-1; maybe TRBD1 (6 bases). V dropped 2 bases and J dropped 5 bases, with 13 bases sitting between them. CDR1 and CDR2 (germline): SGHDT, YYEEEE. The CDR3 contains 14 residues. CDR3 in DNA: TGTGCCAGCAGCTTTTGGGGGGCTGGGACTGAAGCTTTCTTT. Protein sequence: CASSFWGAGTEAFF. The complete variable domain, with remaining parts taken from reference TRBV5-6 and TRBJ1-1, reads DAGVTQSPTHLIKTRGQQVTLRCSPKSGHDTVSWYQQALGQGPQFIFQYYEEEERQRGNFPDRFSGHQFPNYSSELNVNALLLGDSALYLCASSFWGAGTEAFFGQGTRLTVV.

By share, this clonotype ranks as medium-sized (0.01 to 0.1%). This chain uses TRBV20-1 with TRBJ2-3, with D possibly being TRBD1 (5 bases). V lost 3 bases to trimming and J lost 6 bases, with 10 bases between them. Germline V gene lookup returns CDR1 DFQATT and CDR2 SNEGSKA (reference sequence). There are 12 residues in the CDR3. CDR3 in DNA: TGCAGTGCTAGGGACCAGGGTGATACGCAGTATTTT. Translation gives CSARDQGDTQYF.

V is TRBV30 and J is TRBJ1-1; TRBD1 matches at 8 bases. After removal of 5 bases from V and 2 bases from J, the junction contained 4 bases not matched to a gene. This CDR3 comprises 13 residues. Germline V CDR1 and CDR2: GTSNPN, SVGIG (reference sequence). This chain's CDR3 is CAWGGQANTEAFF. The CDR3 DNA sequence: TGTGCCTGGGGGGGACAGGCTAACACTGAAGCTTTCTTT.

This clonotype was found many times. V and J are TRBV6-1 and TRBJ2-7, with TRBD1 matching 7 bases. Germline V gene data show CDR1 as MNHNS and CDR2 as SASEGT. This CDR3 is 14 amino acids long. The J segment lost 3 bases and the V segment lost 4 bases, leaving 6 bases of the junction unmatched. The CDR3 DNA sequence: TGTGCCAGCAGTGCCAATCCAGGGGGCTACGAGCAGTACTTC. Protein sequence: CASSANPGGYEQYF.

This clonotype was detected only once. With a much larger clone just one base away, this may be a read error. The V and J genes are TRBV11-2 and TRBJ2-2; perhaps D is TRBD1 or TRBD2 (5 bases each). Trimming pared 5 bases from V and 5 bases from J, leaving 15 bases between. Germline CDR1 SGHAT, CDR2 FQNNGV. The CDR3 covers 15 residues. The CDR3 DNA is TGTGCCAGCAGCCTGGGACCAGCGGAAACCGGGGAGCTGTTTTTT. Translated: CASSLGPAETGELFF.

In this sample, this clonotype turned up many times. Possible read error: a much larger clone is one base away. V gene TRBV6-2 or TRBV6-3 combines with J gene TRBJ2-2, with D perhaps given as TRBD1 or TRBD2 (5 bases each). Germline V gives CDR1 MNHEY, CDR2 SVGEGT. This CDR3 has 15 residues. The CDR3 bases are TGTGCCAGCAGTTATGTCGGGACGAACGCCGGGGAGCTGTTTTTT. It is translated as CASSYVGTNAGELFF.

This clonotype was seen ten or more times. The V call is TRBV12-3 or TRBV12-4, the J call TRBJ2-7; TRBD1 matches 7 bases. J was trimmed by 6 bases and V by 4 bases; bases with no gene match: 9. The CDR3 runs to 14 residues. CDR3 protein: CASSYRGQRLEQYF. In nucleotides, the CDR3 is TGTGCCAGCAGTTACAGGGGCCAACGTCTCGAGCAGTACTTC.

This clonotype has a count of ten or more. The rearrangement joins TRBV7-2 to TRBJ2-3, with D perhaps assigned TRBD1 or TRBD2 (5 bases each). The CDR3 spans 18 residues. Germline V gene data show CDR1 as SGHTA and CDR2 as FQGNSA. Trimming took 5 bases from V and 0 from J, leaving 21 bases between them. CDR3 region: CASSLRQMGPTSTDTQYF. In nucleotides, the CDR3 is TGTGCCAGCAGCCTACGACAGATGGGACCCACTAGCACAGATACGCAGTATTTT.

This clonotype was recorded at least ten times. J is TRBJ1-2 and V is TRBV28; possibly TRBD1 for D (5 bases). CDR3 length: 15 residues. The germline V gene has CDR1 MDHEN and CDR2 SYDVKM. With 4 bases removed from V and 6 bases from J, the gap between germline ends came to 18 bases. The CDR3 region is CASSSGQGAVDGYTF. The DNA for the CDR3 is TGTGCCAGCAGTTCGGGGCAGGGAGCGGTGGATGGCTACACCTTC.

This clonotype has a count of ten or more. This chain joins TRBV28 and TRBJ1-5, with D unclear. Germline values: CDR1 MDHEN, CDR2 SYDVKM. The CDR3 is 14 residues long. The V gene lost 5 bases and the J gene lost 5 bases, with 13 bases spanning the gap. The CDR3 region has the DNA TGTGCCAGCAGTCTCGTTGCGACTTATCAGCCCCAGCATTTT. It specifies CASSLVATYQPQHF.

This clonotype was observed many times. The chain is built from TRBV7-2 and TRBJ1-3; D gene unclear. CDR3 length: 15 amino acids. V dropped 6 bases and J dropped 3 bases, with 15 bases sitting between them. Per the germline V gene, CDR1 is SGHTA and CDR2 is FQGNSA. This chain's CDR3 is CASSTRTGGGNTIYF. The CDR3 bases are TGTGCCAGCAGTACTAGGACCGGCGGTGGAAACACCATATATTTT.

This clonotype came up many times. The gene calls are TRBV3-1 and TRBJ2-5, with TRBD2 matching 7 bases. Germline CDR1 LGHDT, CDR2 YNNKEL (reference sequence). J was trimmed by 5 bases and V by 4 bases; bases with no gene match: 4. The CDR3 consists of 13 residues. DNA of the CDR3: TGTGCCAGCAGCCTCCGGGAGGAGGAGACCCAGTACTTC. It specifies CASSLREEETQYF.

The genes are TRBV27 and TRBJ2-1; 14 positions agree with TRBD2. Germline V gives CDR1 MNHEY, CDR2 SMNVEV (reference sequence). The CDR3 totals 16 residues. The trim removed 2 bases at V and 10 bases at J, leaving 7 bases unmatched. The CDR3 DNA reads TGTGCCAGCAGTTTACGGACGGGACTAGCGGGAGACGAGCAGTTCTTC. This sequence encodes CASSLRTGLAGDEQFF.

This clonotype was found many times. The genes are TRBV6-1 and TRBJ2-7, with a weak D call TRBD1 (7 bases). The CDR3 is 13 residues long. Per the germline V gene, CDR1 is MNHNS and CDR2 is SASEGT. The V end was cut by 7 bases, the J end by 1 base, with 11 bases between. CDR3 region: CASTPGGSYEQYF. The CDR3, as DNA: TGTGCCAGCACCCCAGGGGGGTCCTACGAGCAGTACTTC.

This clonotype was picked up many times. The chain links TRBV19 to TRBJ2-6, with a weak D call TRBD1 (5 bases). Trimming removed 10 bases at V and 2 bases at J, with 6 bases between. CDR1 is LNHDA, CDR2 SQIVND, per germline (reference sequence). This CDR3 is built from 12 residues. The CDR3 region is CAIGAGANVLTF. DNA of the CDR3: TGTGCCATAGGGGCTGGGGCCAACGTCCTGACTTTC.

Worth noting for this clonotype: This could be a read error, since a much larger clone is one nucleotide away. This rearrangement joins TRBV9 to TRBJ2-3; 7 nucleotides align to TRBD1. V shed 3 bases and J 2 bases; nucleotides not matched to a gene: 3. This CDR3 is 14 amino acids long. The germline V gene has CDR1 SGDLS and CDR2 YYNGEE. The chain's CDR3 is CASSGQGSTDTQYF. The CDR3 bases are TGTGCCAGCAGCGGACAGGGCTCCACAGATACGCAGTATTTT.

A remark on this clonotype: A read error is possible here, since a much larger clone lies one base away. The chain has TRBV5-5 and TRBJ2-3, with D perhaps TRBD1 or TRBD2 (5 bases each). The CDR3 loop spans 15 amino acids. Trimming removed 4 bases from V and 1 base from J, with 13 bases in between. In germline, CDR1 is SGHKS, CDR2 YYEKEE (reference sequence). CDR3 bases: TGTGCCAGCAGCGTGGCCCGGGACGGCACAGATACGCAGTATTTT. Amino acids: CASSVARDGTDTQYF. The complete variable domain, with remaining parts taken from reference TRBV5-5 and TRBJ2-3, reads DAGVTQSPTHLIKTRGQQVTLRCSPISGHKSVSWYQQVLGQGPQFIFQYYEKEERGRGNFPDRFSARQFPNYSSELNVNALLLGDSALYLCASSVARDGTDTQYFGPGTRLTVL.

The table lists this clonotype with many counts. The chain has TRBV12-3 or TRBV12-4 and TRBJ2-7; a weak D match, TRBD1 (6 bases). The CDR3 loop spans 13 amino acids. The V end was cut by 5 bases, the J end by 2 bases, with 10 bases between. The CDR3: CASSLRDTYEQYF. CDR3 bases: TGTGCCAGCAGTCTTCGGGACACCTACGAGCAGTACTTC.

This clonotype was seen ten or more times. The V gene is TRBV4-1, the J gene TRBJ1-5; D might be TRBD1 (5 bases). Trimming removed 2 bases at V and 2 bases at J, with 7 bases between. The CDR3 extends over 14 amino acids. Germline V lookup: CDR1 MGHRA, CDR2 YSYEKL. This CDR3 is CASSQLQGNQPQHF. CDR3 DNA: TGCGCCAGCAGCCAATTACAGGGCAATCAGCCCCAGCATTTT.

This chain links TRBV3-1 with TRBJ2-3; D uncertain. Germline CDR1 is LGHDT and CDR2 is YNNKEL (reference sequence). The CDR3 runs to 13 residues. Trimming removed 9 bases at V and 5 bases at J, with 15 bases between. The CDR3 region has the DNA TGTGCCAGTCTTGGCCATGTAAAAGATACGCAGTATTTT. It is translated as CASLGHVKDTQYF.

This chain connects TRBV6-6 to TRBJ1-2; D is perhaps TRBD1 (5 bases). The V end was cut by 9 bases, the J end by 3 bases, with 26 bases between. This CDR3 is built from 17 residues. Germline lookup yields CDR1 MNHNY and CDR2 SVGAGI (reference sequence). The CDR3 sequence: CASMRMAGSEKDYGYTF. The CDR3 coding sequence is TGTGCCAGTATGAGAATGGCAGGGTCTGAGAAGGACTATGGCTACACCTTC.

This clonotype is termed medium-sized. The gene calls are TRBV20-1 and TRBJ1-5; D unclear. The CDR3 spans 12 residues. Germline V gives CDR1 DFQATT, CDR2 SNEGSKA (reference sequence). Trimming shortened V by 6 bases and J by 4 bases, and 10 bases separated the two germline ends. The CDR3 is CSAKVGNQPQHF. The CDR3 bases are TGCAGTGCGAAGGTGGGAAATCAGCCCCAGCATTTT.

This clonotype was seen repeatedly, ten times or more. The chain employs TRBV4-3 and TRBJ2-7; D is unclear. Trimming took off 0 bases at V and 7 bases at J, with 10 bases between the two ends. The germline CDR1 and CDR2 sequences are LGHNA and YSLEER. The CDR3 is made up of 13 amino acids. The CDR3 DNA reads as TGCGCCAGCAGCCAAGAGATGGGTGGGGAGCAGTACTTC. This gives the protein CASSQEMGGEQYF.

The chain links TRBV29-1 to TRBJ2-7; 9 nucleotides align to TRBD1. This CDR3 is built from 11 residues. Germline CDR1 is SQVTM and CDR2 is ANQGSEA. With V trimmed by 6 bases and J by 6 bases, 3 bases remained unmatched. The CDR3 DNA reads TGCAGCGTGGGACAGGGACTCGAGCAGTACTTC. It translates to CSVGQGLEQYF.

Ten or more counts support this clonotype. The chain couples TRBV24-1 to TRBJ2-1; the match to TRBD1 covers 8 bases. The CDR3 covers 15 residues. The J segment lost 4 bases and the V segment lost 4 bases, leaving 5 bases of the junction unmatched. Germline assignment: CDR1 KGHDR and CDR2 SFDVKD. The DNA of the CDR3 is TGTGCCACCAGTGAGGCTCAGGGGGCGTACAATGAGCAGTTCTTC. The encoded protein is CATSEAQGAYNEQFF.